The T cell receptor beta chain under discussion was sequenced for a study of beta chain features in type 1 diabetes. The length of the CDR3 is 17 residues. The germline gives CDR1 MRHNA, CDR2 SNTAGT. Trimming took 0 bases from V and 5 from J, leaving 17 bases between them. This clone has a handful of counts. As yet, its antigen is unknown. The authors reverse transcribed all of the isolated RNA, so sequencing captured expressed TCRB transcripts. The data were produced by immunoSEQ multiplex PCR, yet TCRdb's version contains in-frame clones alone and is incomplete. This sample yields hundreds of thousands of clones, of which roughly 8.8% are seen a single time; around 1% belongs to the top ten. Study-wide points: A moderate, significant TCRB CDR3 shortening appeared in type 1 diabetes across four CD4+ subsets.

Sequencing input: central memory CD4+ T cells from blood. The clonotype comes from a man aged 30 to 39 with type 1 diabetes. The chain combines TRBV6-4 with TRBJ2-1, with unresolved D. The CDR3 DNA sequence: TGTGCCAGCAGTGACTCGTTATGGCAGGCCCTTAACAATGAGCAGTTCTTC. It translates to CASSDSLWQALNNEQFF.